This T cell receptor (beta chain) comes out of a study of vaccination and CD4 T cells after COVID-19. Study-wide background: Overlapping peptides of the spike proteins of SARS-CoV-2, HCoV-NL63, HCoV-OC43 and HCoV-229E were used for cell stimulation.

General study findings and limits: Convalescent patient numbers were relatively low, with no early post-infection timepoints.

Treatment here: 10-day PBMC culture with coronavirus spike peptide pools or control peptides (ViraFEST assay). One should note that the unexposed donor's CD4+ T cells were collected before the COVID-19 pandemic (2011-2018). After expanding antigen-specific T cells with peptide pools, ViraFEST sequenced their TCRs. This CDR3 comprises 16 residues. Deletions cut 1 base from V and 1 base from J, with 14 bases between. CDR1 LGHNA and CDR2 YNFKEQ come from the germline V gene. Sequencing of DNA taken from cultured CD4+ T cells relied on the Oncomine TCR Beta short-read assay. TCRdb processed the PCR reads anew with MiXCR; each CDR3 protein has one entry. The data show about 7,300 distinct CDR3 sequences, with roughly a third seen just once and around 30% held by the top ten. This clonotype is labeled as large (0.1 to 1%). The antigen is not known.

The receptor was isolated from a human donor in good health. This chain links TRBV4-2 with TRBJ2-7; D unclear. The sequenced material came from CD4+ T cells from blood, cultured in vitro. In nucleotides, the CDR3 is TGTGCCAGCAGCCAAGCCCTCGCGTCGGATTCCTACGAGCAGTACTTC. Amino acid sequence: CASSQALASDSYEQYF.